The source of this T cell receptor (beta chain) is a study of blood T cell repertoires in COVID-19. The overall study: The samples span acute and convalescent COVID-19 from the United States, Italy and Spain. Nucleic acid was either cDNA or gDNA, and it came from T cells, B-cell-depleted T cells, or PBMCs.

The trim removed 8 bases at V and 9 bases at J, leaving 6 bases unmatched. CDR3 length equals 13 residues. Germline values: CDR1 MNHEY, CDR2 SVGAGI. In the authors' workflow: Reference gene primer amplification gave estimated nucleated cell counts. The data were produced by immunoSEQ multiplex PCR, yet TCRdb's version contains in-frame clones alone and is incomplete. From that table come the V and J calls and clone size; the DNA was used to work out D and trimming. This sample carries roughly 63,000 clones, less than 80% of them seen once, and the ten largest clones take 25% to 35%. The clonotype was recovered from a human donor in a cohort sampled during active COVID-19. The genes are TRBV6-5 and TRBJ1-6; 8 bases map to TRBD1. The specimen was peripheral blood. CDR3 protein: CASQTGVSSPLHF. The DNA for the CDR3 is TGTGCCAGCCAGACAGGGGTTAGTTCACCCCTCCACTTT.